This T cell receptor beta chain was sequenced in a study of Graves' ophthalmopathy and Graves' hyperthyroidism. Study background: Peripheral blood sampling occurred at initial diagnosis, before any treatment. Notes on the study in general: Ophthalmopathy cases were distinguished from stable hyperthyroidism by a 13-signature model, reaching around 88% sensitivity and about 80% specificity. Most thyroid clonotypes expanded beyond 0.001 frequency were also found in blood.

RNA transcripts were the source from which TCR beta CDR3 regions were amplified. The authors performed first-round RT-PCR with HTBI primers and then a second-round multiplex PCR. TCRdb called the multiplex PCR reads again in MiXCR, with one record for every CDR3 protein. The sample includes about 210,000 distinct CDR3 sequences, over 25% of them seen just once. As concerns this clonotype: The antigen remains undetermined.

Trimming pared 0 bases from V and 9 bases from J, leaving 9 bases between. Looked up from germline, CDR1 is MNHNS and CDR2 is SASEGT. The CDR3 is 14 residues long. The source material was peripheral blood. The chain links TRBV6-1 to TRBJ1-6; perhaps TRBD1 as D (5 bases). The TCR comes from a man aged 50 or older with Graves' ophthalmopathy. The CDR3 spells CASSEATDTSPLHF. The CDR3 nucleotides read TGTGCCAGCAGTGAAGCGACGGACACTTCACCCCTCCACTTT.